This T cell receptor beta chain was recorded in a study of CD8+CD57+ T cells in acquired aplastic anemia. Study-level background: Quantities of DNA derived from sorted CD4+ and CD8+ cells averaged approximately 3 ug.

General observations from the study: Patients and healthy controls showed no significant CD8+ Simpson's diversity difference.

This clonotype was observed at least ten times. Its antigen is unknown. The CDR3 contains 15 residues. Trimming took 5 bases from V and 6 from J; bases not matched to a gene: 10. Germline V gives CDR1 SEHNR, CDR2 FQNEAQ (reference sequence). The template for TCR beta VDJ and CDR3 sequence profiling was genomic DNA. TCRdb itself ran the reads through MiXCR, one entry per CDR3 protein. The sample consists of 250,000 to 300,000 distinct CDR3 sequences, around three fifths of them appearing once. The rearrangement joins TRBV7-9 to TRBJ2-7; 10 bases map to TRBD1. The sample comprised sorted CD4+, CD8+, or CD8+CD57+ T cells (not recorded which) from PBMCs. This TCR was sampled from a human donor with severe aplastic anemia or a healthy control (not recorded which). CDR3 coding DNA: TGTGCCAGCAGCGCGGCCGGGACAGGGGTGGGCGAGCAGTACTTC. Encoded protein: CASSAAGTGVGEQYF.